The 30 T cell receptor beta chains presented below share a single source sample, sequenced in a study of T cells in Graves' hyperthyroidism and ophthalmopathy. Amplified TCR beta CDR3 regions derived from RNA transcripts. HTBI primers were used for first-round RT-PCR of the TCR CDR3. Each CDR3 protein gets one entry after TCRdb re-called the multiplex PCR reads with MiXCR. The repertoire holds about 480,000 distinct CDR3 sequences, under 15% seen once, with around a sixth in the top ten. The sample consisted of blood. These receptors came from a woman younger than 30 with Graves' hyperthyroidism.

Written as DNA, the CDR3 is TGTGCCACCAGTGACCCCCAACCCGCGAACACCGGGGAGCTGTTTTTT. Protein: CATSDPQPANTGELFF. The V and J genes are TRBV24-1 and TRBJ2-2; D unresolved. Trimming left V 4 bases short and J 0 bases short, with 11 bases between. The CDR3 has 16 residues. Germline CDR1 is KGHDR and CDR2 is SFDVKD.

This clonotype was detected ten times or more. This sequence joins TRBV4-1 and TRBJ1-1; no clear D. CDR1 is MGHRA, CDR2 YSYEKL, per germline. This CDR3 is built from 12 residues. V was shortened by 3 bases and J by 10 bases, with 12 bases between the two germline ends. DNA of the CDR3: TGCGCCAGCAGCCACATCGGGAAAGGAGCTTTCTTT. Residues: CASSHIGKGAFF.

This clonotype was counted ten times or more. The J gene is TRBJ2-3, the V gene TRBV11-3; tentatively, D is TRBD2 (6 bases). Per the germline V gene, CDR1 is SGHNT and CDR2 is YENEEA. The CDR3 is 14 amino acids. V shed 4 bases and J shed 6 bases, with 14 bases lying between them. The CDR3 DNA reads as TGTGCCAGCAGCTCCACCGGAGGGGCGGATACGCAGTATTTT. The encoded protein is CASSSTGGADTQYF.

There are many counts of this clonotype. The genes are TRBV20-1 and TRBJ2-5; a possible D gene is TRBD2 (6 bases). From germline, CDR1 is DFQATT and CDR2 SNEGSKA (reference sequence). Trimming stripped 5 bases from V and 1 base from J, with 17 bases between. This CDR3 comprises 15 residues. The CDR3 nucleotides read TGCAGTGCTGGGCCTCTAGCGCCCGTCCAAGAGACCCAGTACTTC. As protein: CSAGPLAPVQETQYF.

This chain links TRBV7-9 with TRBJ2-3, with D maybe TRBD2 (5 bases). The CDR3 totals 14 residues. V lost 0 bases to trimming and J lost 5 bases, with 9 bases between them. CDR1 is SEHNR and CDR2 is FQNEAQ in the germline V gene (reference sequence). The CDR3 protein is CASSLAGEVDTQYF. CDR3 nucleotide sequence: TGTGCCAGCAGCTTAGCGGGAGAAGTAGATACGCAGTATTTT. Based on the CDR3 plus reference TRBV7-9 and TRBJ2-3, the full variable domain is DTGVSQNPRHKITKRGQNVTFRCDPISEHNRLYWYRQTLGQGPEFLTYFQNEAQLEKSRLLSDRFSAERPKGSFSTLEIQRTEQGDSAMYLCASSLAGEVDTQYFGPGTRLTVL.

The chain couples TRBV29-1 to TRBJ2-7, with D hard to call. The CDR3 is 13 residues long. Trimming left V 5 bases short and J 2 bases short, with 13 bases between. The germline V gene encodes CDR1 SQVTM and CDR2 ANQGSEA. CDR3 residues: CSVRFSGTYEQYF. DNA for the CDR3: TGCAGCGTTAGGTTCTCGGGTACCTACGAGCAGTACTTC.

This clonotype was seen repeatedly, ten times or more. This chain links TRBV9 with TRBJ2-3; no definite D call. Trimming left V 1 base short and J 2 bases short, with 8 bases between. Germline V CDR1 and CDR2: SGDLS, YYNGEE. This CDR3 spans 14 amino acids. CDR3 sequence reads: CASSVRTFTDTQYF. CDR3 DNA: TGTGCCAGCAGCGTAAGAACTTTCACAGATACGCAGTATTTT.

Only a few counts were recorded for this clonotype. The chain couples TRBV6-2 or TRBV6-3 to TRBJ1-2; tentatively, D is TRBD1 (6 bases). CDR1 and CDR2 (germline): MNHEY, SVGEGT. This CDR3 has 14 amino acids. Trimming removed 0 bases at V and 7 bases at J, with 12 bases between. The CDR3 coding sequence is TGTGCCAGCAGTTACTCCTCGGGACATCTTGGCTACACCTTC. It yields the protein CASSYSSGHLGYTF.

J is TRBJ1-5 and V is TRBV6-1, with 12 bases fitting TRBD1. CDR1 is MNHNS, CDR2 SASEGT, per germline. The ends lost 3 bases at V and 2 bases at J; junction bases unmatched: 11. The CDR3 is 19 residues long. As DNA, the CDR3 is TGTGCCAGCAGTGATGGGGAGGGACAGGGGGCGGGGGGCAATCAGCCCCAGCATTTT. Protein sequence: CASSDGEGQGAGGNQPQHF.

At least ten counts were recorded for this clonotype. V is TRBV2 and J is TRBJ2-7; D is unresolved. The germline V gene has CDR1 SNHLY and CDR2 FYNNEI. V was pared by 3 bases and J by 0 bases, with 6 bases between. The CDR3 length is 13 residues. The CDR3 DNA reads TGTGCCAGCAGTGAGGTAGTCTCCTACGAGCAGTACGTC. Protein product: CASSEVVSYEQYV.

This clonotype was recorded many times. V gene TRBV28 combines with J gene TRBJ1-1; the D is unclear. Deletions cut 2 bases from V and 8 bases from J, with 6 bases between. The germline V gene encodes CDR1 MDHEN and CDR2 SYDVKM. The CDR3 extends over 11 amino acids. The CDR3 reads CASSLKIEAFF. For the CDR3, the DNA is TGTGCCAGCAGTTTAAAGATAGAAGCTTTCTTT. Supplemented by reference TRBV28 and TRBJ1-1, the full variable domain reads DVKVTQSSRYLVKRTGEKVFLECVQDMDHENMFWYRQDPGLGLRLIYFSYDVKMKEKGDIPEGYSVSREKKERFSLILESASTNQTSMYLCASSLKIEAFFGQGTRLTVV.

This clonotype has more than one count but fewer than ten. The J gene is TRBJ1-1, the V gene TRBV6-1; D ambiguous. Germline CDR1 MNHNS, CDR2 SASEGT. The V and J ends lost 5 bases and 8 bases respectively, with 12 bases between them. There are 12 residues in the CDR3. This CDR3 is CASSKAPIEAFF. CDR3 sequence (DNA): TGTGCCAGCAGTAAGGCTCCTATAGAAGCTTTCTTT.

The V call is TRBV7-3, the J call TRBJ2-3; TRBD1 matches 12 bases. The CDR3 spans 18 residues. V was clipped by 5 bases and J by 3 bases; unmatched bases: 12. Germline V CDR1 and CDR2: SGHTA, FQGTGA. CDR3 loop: CASSLRPSGQGATDTQYF. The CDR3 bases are TGTGCCAGCAGCCTAAGACCCTCGGGACAGGGGGCAACAGATACGCAGTATTTT. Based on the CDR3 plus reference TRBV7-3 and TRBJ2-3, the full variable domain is GAGVSQTPSNKVTEKGKYVELRCDPISGHTALYWYRQSLGQGPEFLIYFQGTGAADDSGLPNDRFFAVRPEGSVSTLKIQRTERGDSAVYLCASSLRPSGQGATDTQYFGPGTRLTVL.

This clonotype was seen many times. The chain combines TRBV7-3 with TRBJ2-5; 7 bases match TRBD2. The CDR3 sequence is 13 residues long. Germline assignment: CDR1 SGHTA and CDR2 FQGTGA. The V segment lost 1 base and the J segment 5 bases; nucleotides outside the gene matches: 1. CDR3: CASSLSGGETQYF. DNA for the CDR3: TGTGCCAGCAGCTTAAGCGGGGGTGAGACCCAGTACTTC. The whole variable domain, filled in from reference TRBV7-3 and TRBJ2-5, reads GAGVSQTPSNKVTEKGKYVELRCDPISGHTALYWYRQSLGQGPEFLIYFQGTGAADDSGLPNDRFFAVRPEGSVSTLKIQRTERGDSAVYLCASSLSGGETQYFGPGTRLLVL.

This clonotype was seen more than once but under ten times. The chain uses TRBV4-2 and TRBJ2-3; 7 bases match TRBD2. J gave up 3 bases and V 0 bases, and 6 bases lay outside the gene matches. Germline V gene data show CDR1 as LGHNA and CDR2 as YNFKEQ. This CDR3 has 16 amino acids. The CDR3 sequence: CASSQDSREFTDTQYF. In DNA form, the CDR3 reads TGTGCCAGCAGCCAAGATTCGCGGGAGTTTACAGATACGCAGTATTTT.

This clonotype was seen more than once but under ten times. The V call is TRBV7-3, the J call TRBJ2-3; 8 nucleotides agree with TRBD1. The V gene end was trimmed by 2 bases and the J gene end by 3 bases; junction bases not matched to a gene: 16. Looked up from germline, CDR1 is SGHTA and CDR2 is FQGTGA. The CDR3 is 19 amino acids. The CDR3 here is CASSLDPSSRGRGTDTQYF. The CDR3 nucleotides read TGTGCCAGCAGCTTAGACCCCTCTTCCAGGGGGCGCGGGACAGATACGCAGTATTTT.

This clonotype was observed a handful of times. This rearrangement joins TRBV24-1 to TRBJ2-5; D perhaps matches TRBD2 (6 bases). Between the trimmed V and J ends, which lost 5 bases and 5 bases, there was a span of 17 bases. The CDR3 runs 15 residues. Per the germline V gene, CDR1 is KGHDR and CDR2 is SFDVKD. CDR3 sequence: CATSAATGGGETQYF. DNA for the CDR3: TGTGCCACCAGTGCCGCCACGGGCGGAGGGGAGACCCAGTACTTC.

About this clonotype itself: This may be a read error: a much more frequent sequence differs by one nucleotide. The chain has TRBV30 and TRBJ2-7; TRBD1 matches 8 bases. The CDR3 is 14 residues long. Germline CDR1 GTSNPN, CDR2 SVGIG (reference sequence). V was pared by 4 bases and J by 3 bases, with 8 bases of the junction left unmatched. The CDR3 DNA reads TGTGCCTGGAATACCGGGACAGGAGACTACGAGCAGTACTTC. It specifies CAWNTGTGDYEQYF.

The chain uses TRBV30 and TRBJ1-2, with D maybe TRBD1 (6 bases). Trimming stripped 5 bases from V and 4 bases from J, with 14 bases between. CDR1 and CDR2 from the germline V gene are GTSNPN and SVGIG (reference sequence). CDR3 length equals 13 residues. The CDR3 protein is CAWGPGAVYGYTF. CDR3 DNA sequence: TGTGCCTGGGGGCCGGGGGCGGTCTATGGCTACACCTTC.

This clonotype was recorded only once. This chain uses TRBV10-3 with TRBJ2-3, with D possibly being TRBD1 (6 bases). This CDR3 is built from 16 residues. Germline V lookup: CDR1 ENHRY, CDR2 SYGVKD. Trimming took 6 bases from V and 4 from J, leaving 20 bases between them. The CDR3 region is CAISQPAWGPPDTQYF. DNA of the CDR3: TGTGCCATCAGCCAGCCAGCATGGGGGCCCCCAGATACGCAGTATTTT.

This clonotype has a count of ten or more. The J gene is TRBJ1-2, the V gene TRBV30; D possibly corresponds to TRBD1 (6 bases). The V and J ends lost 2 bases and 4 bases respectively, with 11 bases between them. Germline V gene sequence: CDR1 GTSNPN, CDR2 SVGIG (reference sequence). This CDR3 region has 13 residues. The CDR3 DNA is TGTGCCTGGAGTTCAGGGGCTCTCTATGGCTACACCTTC. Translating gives CAWSSGALYGYTF.

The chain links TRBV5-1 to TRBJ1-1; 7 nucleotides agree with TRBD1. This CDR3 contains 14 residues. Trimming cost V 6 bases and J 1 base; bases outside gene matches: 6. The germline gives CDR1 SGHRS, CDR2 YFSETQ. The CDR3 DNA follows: TGCGCCAGCAACCCGACAGGGACGAACACTGAAGCTTTCTTT. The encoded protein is CASNPTGTNTEAFF.

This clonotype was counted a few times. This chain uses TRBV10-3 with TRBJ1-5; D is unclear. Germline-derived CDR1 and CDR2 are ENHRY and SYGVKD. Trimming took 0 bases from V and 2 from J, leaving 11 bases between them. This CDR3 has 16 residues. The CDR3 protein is CAISESVIGGNQPQHF. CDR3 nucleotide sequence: TGTGCCATCAGTGAGTCTGTCATTGGGGGCAATCAGCCCCAGCATTTT.

Written as DNA, the CDR3 is TGTGCCAGCAGTTACACGGGGGTTGGCGAGCAGTACGTC. It is translated as CASSYTGVGEQYV. The chain uses TRBV6-6 and TRBJ2-7, with D tentatively TRBD2 (6 bases). Trimming removed 2 bases from V and 6 bases from J, with 11 bases in between. The CDR3 length is 13 residues. The germline gives CDR1 MNHNY, CDR2 SVGAGI (reference sequence).

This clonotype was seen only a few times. DNA for the CDR3: TGTGCCAGCAGCGTAGACTGGAGCTCTGGGGCCAACGTCCTGACTTTC. Encoded protein: CASSVDWSSGANVLTF. J is TRBJ2-6 and V is TRBV9; no reliable D call. Trimming cost V 0 bases and J 0 bases, with 7 bases left between them. Germline loops: CDR1 SGDLS, CDR2 YYNGEE. CDR3 size: 16 residues.

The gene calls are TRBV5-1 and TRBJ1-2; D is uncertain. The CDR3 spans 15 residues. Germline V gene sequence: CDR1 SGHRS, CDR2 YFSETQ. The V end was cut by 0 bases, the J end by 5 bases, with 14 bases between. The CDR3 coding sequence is TGCGCCAGCAGCTTGGCTGAGCTCGGGCGGTATGGCTACACCTTC. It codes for CASSLAELGRYGYTF. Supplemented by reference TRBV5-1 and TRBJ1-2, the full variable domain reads KAGVTQTPRYLIKTRGQQVTLSCSPISGHRSVSWYQQTPGQGLQFLFEYFSETQRNKGNFPGRFSGRQFSNSRSEMNVSTLELGDSALYLCASSLAELGRYGYTFGSGTRLTVV.

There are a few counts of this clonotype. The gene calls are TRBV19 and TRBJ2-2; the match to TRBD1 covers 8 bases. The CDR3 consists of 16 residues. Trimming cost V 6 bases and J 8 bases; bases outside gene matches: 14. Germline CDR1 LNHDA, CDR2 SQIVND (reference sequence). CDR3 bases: TGTGCCAGTAGACCCAGGGGGCGCTTCGTCATAGGGGAGCTGTTTTTT. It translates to CASRPRGRFVIGELFF.

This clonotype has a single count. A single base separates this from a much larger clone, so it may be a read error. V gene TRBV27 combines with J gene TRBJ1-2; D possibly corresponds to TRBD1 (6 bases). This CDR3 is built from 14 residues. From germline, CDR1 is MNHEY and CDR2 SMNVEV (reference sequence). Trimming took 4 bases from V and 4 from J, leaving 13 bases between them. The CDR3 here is CASSYSDSTYGYTF. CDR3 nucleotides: TGTGCCAGCAGTTACTCGGACAGCACCTATGGCTACACCTTC.

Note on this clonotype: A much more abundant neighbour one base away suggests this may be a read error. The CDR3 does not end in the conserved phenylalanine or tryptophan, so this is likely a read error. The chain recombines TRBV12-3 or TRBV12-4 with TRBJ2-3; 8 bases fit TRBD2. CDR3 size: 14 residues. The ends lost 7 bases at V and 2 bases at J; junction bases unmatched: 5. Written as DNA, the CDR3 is TGTGCCAGCACGATAGCGGGACCCACAGATACGCAGTATCTT. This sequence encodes CASTIAGPTDTQYL.

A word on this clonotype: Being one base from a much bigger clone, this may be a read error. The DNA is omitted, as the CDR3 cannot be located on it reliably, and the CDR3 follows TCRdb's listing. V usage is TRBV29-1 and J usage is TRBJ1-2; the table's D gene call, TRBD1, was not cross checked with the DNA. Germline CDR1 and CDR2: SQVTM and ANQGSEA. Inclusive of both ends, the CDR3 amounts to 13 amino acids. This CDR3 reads CSVGTGTGAGYAF.